The 30 T cell receptor beta chains below were found in one sample sequenced in a study of blood T cell repertoires in COVID-19. Sequencing used immunoSEQ multiplex PCR; TCRdb keeps in-frame clones, though not all of them. The table lists over 200,000 clones, about nine tenths of them singletons. The sample comprised peripheral blood. Receptor source: a young man with COVID-19, enrolled during active disease.

This clone appeared a single time. The chain has TRBV21-1 and TRBJ1-2. TRBV21-1 is designated a pseudogene. The CDR3 loop spans 10 amino acids. Written as DNA, the CDR3 is TGTTCCCGCGGGATGCATGGCTACACCTTC. It is translated as CSRGMHGYTF.

J is TRBJ2-2 and V is TRBV19; D not certain. This CDR3 spans 15 amino acids. The germline CDR1 and CDR2 sequences are LNHDA and SQIVND (reference sequence). Deletions cut 3 bases from V and 0 bases from J, with 8 bases between. The CDR3 region is CASSIEISNTGELFF. In DNA form, the CDR3 reads TGTGCCAGTAGTATTGAGATATCGAACACCGGGGAGCTGTTTTTT.

This clone was recorded only once. The V gene is TRBV11-3, the J gene TRBJ2-7, with a possible D match to TRBD1 (6 bases). Trimming took 4 bases from V and 7 from J, leaving 8 bases between them. Germline V gives CDR1 SGHNT, CDR2 YENEEA. The CDR3 loop spans 11 amino acids. In DNA form, the CDR3 reads TGTGCCAGCAGCTCAGGGGAGGAGCAGTACTTC. Protein product: CASSSGEEQYF.

The chain is built from TRBV9 and TRBJ1-2; a possible D gene is TRBD1 (6 bases). The CDR3 length is 11 residues. Trimming cost V 3 bases and J 7 bases, with 7 bases left between them. Germline V gives CDR1 SGDLS, CDR2 YYNGEE. This CDR3 reads CASSADSGYTF. CDR3 bases: TGTGCCAGCAGCGCGGACAGTGGCTACACCTTC.

This chain uses TRBV3-1 (or the pseudogene TRBV3-2) with TRBJ1-1; D uncertain. CDR1 and CDR2 from the germline V gene are LGHDT and YNNKEL (reference sequence). The germline V and J ends were trimmed by 1 base and 1 base, with 10 bases remaining between them. The CDR3 runs 15 residues. CDR3 nucleotide sequence: TGTGCCAGCAGCCAAGGGGGTGCGGGGAACACTGAAGCTTTCTTT. Translating gives CASSQGGAGNTEAFF.

The gene calls are TRBV4-1 and TRBJ1-5; 10 nucleotides align to TRBD1. J was trimmed by 0 bases and V by 3 bases; bases with no gene match: 5. Per germline, CDR1 MGHRA and CDR2 YSYEKL. The CDR3 contains 17 residues. This chain's CDR3 is CASSHGQGVYSNQPQHF. The CDR3, as DNA: TGCGCCAGCAGCCATGGACAGGGGGTTTATAGCAATCAGCCCCAGCATTTT.

This sequence joins TRBV12-3 or TRBV12-4 and TRBJ1-2; D is unresolved. The CDR3 consists of 13 residues. Trimming stripped 2 bases from V and 3 bases from J, with 7 bases between. The CDR3 DNA is TGTGCCAGCAGTTTATCAGATTACTATGGCTACACCTTC. Translated: CASSLSDYYGYTF.

The rearrangement links TRBV28 to TRBJ1-5; D uncertain. Germline V gives CDR1 MDHEN, CDR2 SYDVKM. This CDR3 comprises 20 residues. Trimming pared 1 base from V and 2 bases from J, leaving 24 bases between. CDR3 residues: CASSLLLGSQGERGNQPQHF. Here the CDR3 DNA reads TGTGCCAGCAGTTTATTACTAGGCTCACAAGGCGAGAGGGGCAATCAGCCCCAGCATTTT.

V usage is TRBV5-1 and J usage is TRBJ2-7; possibly TRBD1 for D (6 bases). V was pared by 1 base and J by 1 base, with 9 bases between. CDR1 is SGHRS and CDR2 is YFSETQ in the germline V gene. CDR3 length: 14 amino acids. CDR3 amino acids: CASSLQGISYEQYF. Written as DNA, the CDR3 is TGCGCCAGCAGCTTGCAGGGGATATCCTACGAGCAGTACTTC.

CDR3 nucleotides: TGTGCCAGCAGCCCTCAAACGGGACAGGCCCTCCACTTT. This encodes CASSPQTGQALHF. The chain links TRBV7-2 to TRBJ1-6; 8 bases map to TRBD1. The CDR3 spans 13 residues. The trim removed 5 bases at V and 14 bases at J, leaving 8 bases unmatched. Germline V CDR1 and CDR2: SGHTA, FQGNSA.

This clone was observed a few times. The J gene is TRBJ1-2, the V gene TRBV19, with TRBD1 matching over 7 bases. In germline, CDR1 is LNHDA, CDR2 SQIVND (reference sequence). V lost 5 bases to trimming and J lost 8 bases; unmatched junction nucleotides: 5. The CDR3 covers 12 residues. The CDR3 protein is CASSGQVGGYTF. The CDR3 region has the DNA TGTGCCAGTAGTGGACAGGTCGGAGGCTACACCTTC.

V gene TRBV5-6 combines with J gene TRBJ2-7; a possible D gene is TRBD1 (5 bases). Trimming removed 3 bases from V and 2 bases from J, with 9 bases in between. Germline-derived CDR1 and CDR2 are SGHDT and YYEEEE. This CDR3 contains 13 residues. CDR3 protein: CASSSLTAYEQYF. The CDR3, as DNA: TGTGCCAGCAGCTCACTGACAGCCTACGAGCAGTACTTC.

V gene TRBV5-1 combines with J gene TRBJ1-2; D might be TRBD1 (6 bases). CDR3 length: 13 amino acids. Germline V gene data show CDR1 as SGHRS and CDR2 as YFSETQ. The V end was cut by 0 bases, the J end by 8 bases, with 11 bases between. The CDR3 sequence is CASSLDREGGYTF. The CDR3 nucleotides read TGCGCCAGCAGCTTGGACAGGGAAGGGGGCTACACCTTC.

The rearrangement joins TRBV23-1 to TRBJ2-7, with D tentatively TRBD2 (5 bases). TRBV23-1 belongs to the ORF category, with a function that is uncertain. This CDR3 region has 15 residues. The germline V and J ends were trimmed by 0 bases and 1 base, with 10 bases remaining between them. CDR3 protein: CASSQSPDLSYEQYF. Written as DNA, the CDR3 is TGCGCCAGCAGTCAATCCCCGGACTTATCCTACGAGCAGTACTTC.

The chain joins TRBV19 to TRBJ1-1, with D uncertain. The CDR3 has 12 residues. V was clipped by 5 bases and J by 5 bases, with 9 bases between them. Germline V gene sequence: CDR1 LNHDA, CDR2 SQIVND (reference sequence). CDR3 nucleotides: TGTGCCAGTAGTGGGAGGGATACTGAAGCTTTCTTT. This encodes CASSGRDTEAFF.

On this clone: A read error is possible here, since a much larger clone lies one base away. Written as DNA, the CDR3 is TGTGCCAGCAGCCCAGACAGGGATGGCTACACCTTC. As protein: CASSPDRDGYTF. This chain joins TRBV9 and TRBJ1-2, with TRBD1 matching 7 bases. The CDR3 consists of 12 residues. Germline CDR1 and CDR2: SGDLS and YYNGEE. The junction had 3 bases not matched to a gene; V was cut back by 4 bases and J by 6 bases.

The J gene is TRBJ1-1, the V gene TRBV12-5; no clear D. V gave up 2 bases and J gave up 6 bases, with 10 bases separating them. CDR1 LGHNT and CDR2 FRNRAP come from the germline V gene. The CDR3 loop spans 13 amino acids. In DNA form, the CDR3 reads TGTGCTAGTGGTTTGCTAGAGGGATCTGAAGCTTTCTTT. It codes for CASGLLEGSEAFF.

This clone showed up just a few times. This chain links TRBV2 with TRBJ2-7, with TRBD2 matching over 9 bases. The CDR3 contains 15 residues. The ends lost 6 bases at V and 2 bases at J; junction bases unmatched: 8. Germline CDR1 SNHLY, CDR2 FYNNEI. CDR3 bases: TGTGCCAGCAGACTTACTAGCGGGCTCGCCTACGAGCAGTACTTC. It codes for CASRLTSGLAYEQYF.

The rearrangement uses TRBV27 and TRBJ2-6; 10 bases fit TRBD1. With 5 bases clipped from V and 2 bases from J, the junction kept 9 bases outside the gene matches. The CDR3 has 18 amino acids. CDR1 is MNHEY and CDR2 is SMNVEV in the germline V gene (reference sequence). For the CDR3, the DNA is TGTGCCAGCAGTCTATTGACAGGGGGCTTTACTGGGGCCAACGTCCTGACTTTC. Protein sequence: CASSLLTGGFTGANVLTF.

The chain couples TRBV18 to TRBJ2-1, with 9 bases fitting TRBD1. V shed 6 bases, J shed 6 bases, and the junction held 9 bases outside the gene matches. This CDR3 has 15 residues. Germline lookup yields CDR1 KGHSH and CDR2 LQKENI. CDR3 sequence (DNA): TGTGCCAGCTCCCAGGGGACAGGGACTTTCAATGAGCAGTTCTTC. Its protein is CASSQGTGTFNEQFF. The full variable domain, in which reference TRBV18 and TRBJ2-1 provide the parts outside the CDR3, is NAGVMQNPRHLVRRRGQEARLRCSPMKGHSHVYWYRQLPEEGLKFMVYLQKENIIDESGMPKERFSAEFPKEGPSILRIQQVVRGDSAAYFCASSQGTGTFNEQFFGPGTRLTVL.

This clone was seen a single time. The gene calls are TRBV3-1 (or the pseudogene TRBV3-2) and TRBJ2-3; 7 bases are a match to TRBD1. Germline CDR1 is LGHDT and CDR2 is YNNKEL (reference sequence). The V segment lost 1 base and the J segment 6 bases; nucleotides outside the gene matches: 16. The CDR3 extends over 18 amino acids. The CDR3 nucleotides are TGTGCCAGCAGCCAAGGTATACCGGGACAGCCTCTCCGGGATACGCAGTATTTT. Protein sequence: CASSQGIPGQPLRDTQYF.

The chain recombines TRBV7-2 with TRBJ2-7, with D possibly being TRBD1 (6 bases). V was trimmed by 0 bases and J by 5 bases, leaving 17 bases between them. Per germline, CDR1 SGHTA and CDR2 FQGNSA. The CDR3 totals 16 residues. The CDR3 DNA is TGTGCCAGCAGCTTAGCGGTCACAGGGACCGGTAACGAGCAGTACTTC. It is translated as CASSLAVTGTGNEQYF. Using reference TRBV7-2 and TRBJ2-7 for the parts outside the CDR3, the full variable domain is GAGVSQSPSNKVTEKGKDVELRCDPISGHTALYWYRQSLGQGLEFLIYFQGNSAPDKSGLPSDRFSAERTGGSVSTLTIQRTQQEDSAVYLCASSLAVTGTGNEQYFGPGTRLTVT.

A single count supports this clone. This chain connects TRBV7-9 to TRBJ1-2, with D perhaps TRBD1 (5 bases). The CDR3 length is 15 residues. Trimming removed 5 bases from V and 2 bases from J, with 15 bases in between. Germline V gene lookup returns CDR1 SEHNR and CDR2 FQNEAQ (reference sequence). CDR3 in amino acids: CASSPSGRENYGYTF. CDR3 DNA sequence: TGTGCCAGCAGCCCCTCGGGGCGGGAGAACTATGGCTACACCTTC.

V and J are TRBV7-9 and TRBJ1-1; maybe TRBD1 (5 bases). Looked up from germline, CDR1 is SEHNR and CDR2 is FQNEAQ (reference sequence). The V and J ends lost 1 base and 1 base respectively, with 7 bases between them. The CDR3 runs 14 residues. DNA of the CDR3: TGTGCCAGCAGCTTAGGGGACTGGAACACTGAAGCTTTCTTT. As protein: CASSLGDWNTEAFF.

The CDR3 DNA is TGTGCCAGTAGTATCGACAGGACATGGTACACTGAAGCTTTCTTT. This sequence encodes CASSIDRTWYTEAFF. The rearrangement uses TRBV19 and TRBJ1-1; D may be TRBD1 (6 bases). This CDR3 spans 15 amino acids. V shed 3 bases and J shed 3 bases, with 14 bases lying between them. Per the germline V gene, CDR1 is LNHDA and CDR2 is SQIVND (reference sequence).

The V and J genes are TRBV28 and TRBJ1-5, with D possibly TRBD1 on 5 matching bases. This CDR3 contains 12 residues. V was clipped by 10 bases and J by 7 bases, with 14 bases between them. CDR1 is MDHEN and CDR2 is SYDVKM in the germline V gene. Here the CDR3 reads CATSQVRQPQHF. In nucleotides, the CDR3 is TGTGCCACCTCACAGGTCCGACAGCCCCAGCATTTT.

This chain connects TRBV7-9 to TRBJ2-7; 11 nucleotides align to TRBD1. From germline, CDR1 is SEHNR and CDR2 FQNEAQ (reference sequence). The CDR3 has 16 amino acids. With 5 bases clipped from V and 3 bases from J, the junction kept 9 bases outside the gene matches. The CDR3 DNA follows: TGTGCCAGCAGCCCTGCTTCCGGGACAGGGGGCTACGAGCAGTACTTC. It specifies CASSPASGTGGYEQYF.

This sequence joins TRBV2 and TRBJ1-2; D is unclear. The germline V gene has CDR1 SNHLY and CDR2 FYNNEI. V lost 4 bases to trimming and J lost 3 bases, with 9 bases between them. The CDR3 extends over 13 amino acids. The CDR3 region is CASSGGGYYGYTF. CDR3 DNA: TGTGCCAGCAGTGGTGGAGGGTACTATGGCTACACCTTC.

The J gene is TRBJ2-1, the V gene TRBV4-3; 7 nucleotides line up with TRBD2. Germline V CDR1 and CDR2: LGHNA, YSLEER. This CDR3 has 18 residues. Germline trimming cut 0 bases from V and 3 bases from J; bases unmatched to any gene: 11. In nucleotides, the CDR3 is TGCGCCAGCAGCCAAGATTTGGGGGGAGGGCCGGTCTACAATGAGCAGTTCTTC. As protein: CASSQDLGGGPVYNEQFF.

This chain connects TRBV19 to TRBJ1-6, with 10 nucleotides matching TRBD1. Per the germline V gene, CDR1 is LNHDA and CDR2 is SQIVND (reference sequence). The CDR3 runs to 14 residues. V trimming: 3 bases; J trimming: 7 bases; junction bases outside the gene matches: 0. The CDR3 loop reads CASSMGQGNSPLHF. DNA for the CDR3: TGTGCCAGTAGTATGGGACAGGGGAATTCACCCCTCCACTTT.